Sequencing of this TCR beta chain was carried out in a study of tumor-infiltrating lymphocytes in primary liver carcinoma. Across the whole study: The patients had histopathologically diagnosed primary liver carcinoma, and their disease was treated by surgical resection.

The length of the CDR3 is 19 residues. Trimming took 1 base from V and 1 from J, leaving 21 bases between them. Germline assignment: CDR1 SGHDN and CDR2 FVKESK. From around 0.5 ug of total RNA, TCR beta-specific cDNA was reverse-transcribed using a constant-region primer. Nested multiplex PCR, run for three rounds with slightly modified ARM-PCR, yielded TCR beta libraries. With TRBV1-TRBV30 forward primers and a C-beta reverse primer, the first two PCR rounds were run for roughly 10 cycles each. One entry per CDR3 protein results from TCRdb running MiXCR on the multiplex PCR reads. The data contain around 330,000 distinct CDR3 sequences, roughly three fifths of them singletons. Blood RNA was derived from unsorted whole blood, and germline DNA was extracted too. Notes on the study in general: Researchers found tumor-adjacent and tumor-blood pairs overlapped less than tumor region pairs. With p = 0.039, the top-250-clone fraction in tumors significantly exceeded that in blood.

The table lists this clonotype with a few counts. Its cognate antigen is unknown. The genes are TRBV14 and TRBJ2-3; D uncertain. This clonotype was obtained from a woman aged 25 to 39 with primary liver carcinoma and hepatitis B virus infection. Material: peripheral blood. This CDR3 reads CASSQVFTQSRTRTDTQYF. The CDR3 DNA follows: TGTGCCAGCAGCCAAGTCTTTACCCAGTCCAGAACCCGCACAGATACGCAGTATTTT.